One sample yielded the 16 T cell receptor beta chains listed below, sequenced in a study of T cells in Graves' hyperthyroidism and ophthalmopathy (dated by TCRdb to the late 2010s). Library preparation was by multiplex PCR. Sequencing was carried out with an Illumina HiSeq 2000. The TCR beta CDR3 regions were amplified from RNA transcripts. A first-round RT-PCR of the TCR CDR3 used the HTBI primer set with the Qiagen OneStep RT-PCR kit. The public sequencing data were trimmed at Q25 with fastp and processed into clonotypes with MiXCR by TCRdb, which kept only in-frame beta chains. When rows share a CDR3 protein, they turn into one entry using the most common DNA and genes. The table for this sample lists a few hundred thousand distinct CDR3 sequences; around an eighth of them were counted only once. Less than 25% of the sample is taken by the ten largest. What was sequenced was blood. These receptors all stem from a man aged 30-40 years with Graves' hyperthyroidism that later progressed to Graves' ophthalmopathy.

V and J are TRBV24-1 and TRBJ1-1; D not resolved. In germline, CDR1 is KGHDR, CDR2 SFDVKD. The CDR3 runs to 11 residues. The V end lost 3 bases, the J end lost 2 bases, and 0 bases lay between the germline ends. CDR3 residues: CATSDNTEAFF. The CDR3 DNA reads as TGTGCCACCAGTGATAACACTGAAGCTTTCTTT.

Details on this clonotype: Given a much more abundant clone one base away, this may be a read error. This chain links TRBV28 with TRBJ2-1, with D hard to call. The CDR3 covers 16 residues. V lost 6 bases and J 0 bases, leaving 15 bases between the germline ends. From germline, CDR1 is MDHEN and CDR2 SYDVKM. The CDR3 reads CASRSFFIRSYNEQFF. The CDR3 DNA is TGTGCCAGCAGGTCGTTCTTTATTCGCTCCTACAATGAGCAGTTCTTC.

This clonotype was observed a handful of times. The genes are TRBV9 and TRBJ1-5; D not certain. CDR1 is SGDLS and CDR2 is YYNGEE in the germline V gene. The CDR3 contains 14 residues. Trimming pared 0 bases from V and 1 base from J, leaving 5 bases between. In nucleotides, the CDR3 is TGTGCCAGCAGCGTAGACGGGAGCAATCAGCCCCAGCATTTT. Encoded protein: CASSVDGSNQPQHF.

This clonotype was recorded at least ten times. V is TRBV2 and J is TRBJ2-2; possible D gene TRBD1, 6 bases. CDR1 is SNHLY, CDR2 FYNNEI, per germline. V was trimmed by 5 bases and J by 4 bases, leaving 14 bases between them. The CDR3 consists of 15 residues. In nucleotides, the CDR3 is TGTGCCAGCAGTACGGACAGTGTCAGCACCGGGGAGCTGTTTTTT. This gives the protein CASSTDSVSTGELFF.

This chain links TRBV2 with TRBJ1-2; 10 positions agree with TRBD1. V dropped 3 bases and J dropped 5; count of bases not matched to a gene: 3. Germline values: CDR1 SNHLY, CDR2 FYNNEI. CDR3 length: 14 residues. The CDR3 sequence is CASSERDRGYGYTF. In nucleotides, the CDR3 is TGTGCCAGCAGTGAGCGGGACAGGGGTTATGGCTACACCTTC.

This clonotype has at least ten counts. V gene TRBV12-3 or TRBV12-4 combines with J gene TRBJ2-5, with 7 bases lining up with TRBD1. Germline trimming cut 6 bases from V and 3 bases from J; bases unmatched to any gene: 4. The length of the CDR3 is 13 residues. CDR3 sequence reads: CASSRDREETQYF. The DNA of the CDR3 is TGTGCCAGCAGCCGAGACAGGGAAGAGACCCAGTACTTC.

Comments on this clonotype: Since a much larger clone is just one base distant, this may be a read error. The chain is built from TRBV7-2 and TRBJ2-2; 10 bases match TRBD1. This CDR3 has 16 residues. Germline V gene data show CDR1 as SGHTA and CDR2 as FQGNSA. J was trimmed by 6 bases and V by 4 bases; bases with no gene match: 8. For the CDR3, the DNA is TGTACCAGCAGCTCGACAGGGGGCTATGGATCCGGGGAGCTGTTTTTT. Encoded protein: CTSSSTGGYGSGELFF.

On this clonotype itself: A clone one base away is much larger, so this may be a read error. The J gene is TRBJ2-1, the V gene TRBV6-1; the D is unclear. V gave up 8 bases and J gave up 6 bases, with 17 bases separating them. The CDR3 is 14 amino acids. Germline V gene lookup returns CDR1 MNHNS and CDR2 SASEGT. In nucleotides, the CDR3 is TGTGCCAGCGCCTCAGCTCAAGGTTCCAATGAGCAGTTCTTC. It translates to CASASAQGSNEQFF.

The table lists this clonotype with a few counts. The rearrangement joins TRBV4-1 to TRBJ1-4, with a possible D match to TRBD1 (6 bases). V gave up 2 bases and J gave up 4 bases, with 17 bases separating them. The CDR3 has 17 residues. Germline V CDR1 and CDR2: MGHRA, YSYEKL. The CDR3: CASSQLSGGAINEKLFF. The CDR3 coding sequence is TGCGCCAGCAGCCAATTGTCTGGGGGCGCGATTAATGAAAAACTGTTTTTT.

This rearrangement joins TRBV6-5 to TRBJ1-5; D perhaps matches TRBD1 (5 bases). This CDR3 is 15 amino acids long. V shed 2 bases and J shed 4 bases, with 12 bases lying between them. Germline V lookup: CDR1 MNHEY, CDR2 SVGAGI. The CDR3 DNA sequence: TGTGCCAGCAGTTACGGGGCAGACAGAAATCAGCCCCAGCATTTT. Amino acids: CASSYGADRNQPQHF.

This clonotype appeared a single time. The gene calls are TRBV5-1 and TRBJ1-1; D gene unclear. This CDR3 region has 15 residues. Deletions cut 0 bases from V and 3 bases from J, with 12 bases between. Germline lookup yields CDR1 SGHRS and CDR2 YFSETQ. The CDR3 coding sequence is TGCGCCAGCAGCTTGGGGGCCGGGCGGTACACTGAAGCTTTCTTT. As protein: CASSLGAGRYTEAFF.

This clonotype came up a few times. This may be a read error, as it is one base from a much larger clone. This chain links TRBV2 with TRBJ1-1; D is undetermined. Germline lookup yields CDR1 SNHLY and CDR2 FYNNEI. The CDR3 length is 13 residues. The V gene lost 3 bases and the J gene lost 6 bases, with 11 bases spanning the gap. CDR3 in amino acids: CASSEPVVPEAFF. CDR3 coding DNA: TGTGCCAGCAGTGAGCCAGTCGTGCCTGAAGCTTTCTTT.

This clonotype was seen more than once but under ten times. The chain uses TRBV5-1 and TRBJ1-2; D gene unclear. This CDR3 contains 13 residues. Germline V gene sequence: CDR1 SGHRS, CDR2 YFSETQ. Trimming removed 2 bases from V and 6 bases from J, with 11 bases in between. CDR3 DNA sequence: TGCGCCAGCAGCTTTCGGGGTTTCGATGGCTACACCTTC. The encoded protein is CASSFRGFDGYTF.

The CDR3, as DNA: TGTGCCAGCAGCTTGGCCGGGGAGCGGGCCATGGGAGATACGCAGTATTTT. Translation gives CASSLAGERAMGDTQYF. V and J are TRBV5-4 and TRBJ2-3; maybe TRBD2 (6 bases). Per the germline V gene, CDR1 is SGHNT and CDR2 is YYREEE (reference sequence). V lost 0 bases and J lost 5, with 19 bases in between. The CDR3 has 17 amino acids.

This clonotype came up many times. This sequence joins TRBV11-3 and TRBJ1-2, with D uncertain. V shed 0 bases and J shed 4 bases, with 21 bases lying between them. The CDR3 sequence is 18 residues long. Germline assignment: CDR1 SGHNT and CDR2 YENEEA. This CDR3 is CASSLETRLGRSGYGYTF. In DNA, the CDR3 is TGTGCCAGCAGCTTAGAGACGAGATTGGGTCGATCGGGCTATGGCTACACCTTC.

This clonotype appeared many times. The chain carries TRBV12-3 or TRBV12-4 and TRBJ1-4, with 9 nucleotides matching TRBD1. This CDR3 is built from 14 residues. V was pared by 6 bases and J by 8 bases, with 7 bases of the junction left unmatched. The CDR3 here is CASRLDRGREKLFF. CDR3 nucleotides: TGTGCCAGCAGACTGGACAGGGGTCGAGAAAAACTGTTTTTT.